These 21 T cell receptor beta chains were all obtained from the same sample, sequenced in a study of blood T cell repertoires in COVID-19. Clones were read by immunoSEQ multiplex PCR, and TCRdb kept only the in-frame ones, dropping some. The table includes 85,000 to 120,000 clones, about 83% detected once. Sequenced input: peripheral blood. These receptors were obtained from a man aged 35 to 55 with active or convalescent COVID-19.

This chain connects TRBV11-2 to TRBJ2-4, with 9 bases matching TRBD2. Germline V gives CDR1 SGHAT, CDR2 FQNNGV. Trimming at V came to 8 bases and at J to 4 bases, leaving 3 bases not matched to a gene. The length of the CDR3 is 13 residues. Here the CDR3 reads CASGSGGKNIQYF. CDR3 coding DNA: TGTGCCAGCGGCAGCGGGGGGAAAAACATTCAGTACTTC.

As for this clone: The sample holds other DNA sequences that translate to the same CDR3. The chain uses TRBV2 and TRBJ1-1; D may be TRBD1 (5 bases). The CDR3 has 12 residues. The V gene's germline CDR1 is SNHLY and CDR2 FYNNEI. The V and J ends lost 8 bases and 2 bases respectively, with 9 bases between them. The CDR3 sequence: CASRRDNTEAFF. As DNA, the CDR3 is TGTGCCAGCCGCAGGGATAACACTGAAGCTTTCTTT.

The chain has TRBV11-2 and TRBJ1-3; a weak D match, TRBD1 (5 bases). This CDR3 spans 15 amino acids. Germline V gene lookup returns CDR1 SGHAT and CDR2 FQNNGV. V shed 2 bases and J shed 4 bases, with 12 bases lying between them. CDR3 sequence reads: CASSLHSGRGNTIYF. The CDR3 bases are TGTGCCAGCAGCTTACATTCAGGGCGCGGAAACACCATATATTTT. The full variable domain, completed using reference TRBV11-2 and TRBJ1-3, is EAGVAQSPRYKIIEKRQSVAFWCNPISGHATLYWYQQILGQGPKLLIQFQNNGVVDDSQLPKDRFSAERLKGVDSTLKIQPAKLEDSAVYLCASSLHSGRGNTIYFGEGSWLTVV.

This clone was seen just once. The V and J genes are TRBV19 and TRBJ1-5; D is uncertain. The germline gives CDR1 LNHDA, CDR2 SQIVND (reference sequence). Trimming took 7 bases from V and 3 from J, leaving 16 bases between them. The CDR3 is 15 amino acids. CDR3 region: CASKEAGKNNQPQHF. The CDR3 DNA is TGTGCCAGTAAAGAGGCGGGAAAAAACAATCAGCCCCAGCATTTT.

J is TRBJ1-1 and V is TRBV6-5, with D possibly being TRBD1 (5 bases). Germline loops: CDR1 MNHEY, CDR2 SVGAGI. Deletions cut 10 bases from V and 4 bases from J, with 13 bases between. The CDR3 has 12 residues. The CDR3 region is CAMGGRATEAFF. The CDR3 DNA sequence: TGTGCCATGGGGGGACGGGCCACTGAAGCTTTCTTT.

V usage is TRBV25-1 and J usage is TRBJ1-4, with TRBD1 identical over 8 bases. The CDR3 totals 15 residues. V was pared by 4 bases and J by 7 bases, with 8 bases of the junction left unmatched. Per the germline V gene, CDR1 is MGHDK and CDR2 is SYGVNS. CDR3 amino acids: CASSGGTGRIEKLFF. The CDR3 DNA reads as TGTGCCAGCAGTGGGGGGACAGGAAGGATTGAAAAACTGTTTTTT.

Here the CDR3 DNA reads TGTGCCAGCTCCCCAAATAGCGGGGGGGCTTCTGAGCAGTTCTTC. This gives the protein CASSPNSGGASEQFF. The chain carries TRBV18 and TRBJ2-1; 11 nucleotides agree with TRBD2. Germline V gives CDR1 KGHSH, CDR2 LQKENI. The CDR3 spans 15 residues. The V gene end was trimmed by 6 bases and the J gene end by 9 bases; junction bases not matched to a gene: 10.

The chain couples TRBV7-2 to TRBJ2-7; 8 bases align to TRBD1. This CDR3 comprises 14 residues. The V segment lost 2 bases and the J segment 4 bases; nucleotides outside the gene matches: 4. CDR1 and CDR2 (germline): SGHTA, FQGNSA. The CDR3 protein is CASSLKTGAYEQYF. CDR3 sequence (DNA): TGTGCCAGCAGCTTAAAGACAGGGGCTTACGAGCAGTACTTC.

V and J are TRBV2 and TRBJ2-7, with D maybe TRBD2 (6 bases). The CDR3 sequence is 12 residues long. Deletions cut 0 bases from V and 8 bases from J, with 8 bases between. CDR1 is SNHLY, CDR2 FYNNEI, per germline. In nucleotides, the CDR3 is TGTGCCAGCAGTGAAGCGGGGAGGCAGCAGTACTTC. Protein product: CASSEAGRQQYF.

The chain recombines TRBV6-5 with TRBJ1-2; 10 bases match TRBD1. This CDR3 is 14 amino acids long. With V trimmed by 2 bases and J by 8 bases, 5 bases remained unmatched. Germline CDR1 MNHEY, CDR2 SVGAGI. The CDR3 spells CASSYTGQGRGYTF. The CDR3 DNA sequence: TGTGCCAGCAGTTACACGGGACAGGGGCGCGGCTACACCTTC.

CDR3 nucleotide sequence: TGCGCCAGCAGCCAAGATCCGGGCAGGGAATACGAGCAGTACTTC. Translated: CASSQDPGREYEQYF. The gene calls are TRBV4-1 and TRBJ2-7, with a tentative D call TRBD1 (5 bases). V was shortened by 0 bases and J by 4 bases, with 13 bases between the two germline ends. The V gene's germline CDR1 is MGHRA and CDR2 YSYEKL. The CDR3 covers 15 residues.

In this sample, this clone turned up a few times. V is TRBV7-2 and J is TRBJ2-5; a weak D match, TRBD2 (6 bases). Trimming removed 0 bases at V and 1 base at J, with 12 bases between. This CDR3 is 16 amino acids long. CDR1 and CDR2 (germline): SGHTA, FQGNSA. The CDR3 coding sequence is TGTGCCAGCAGCTTAGCTTGGCGGGGCTTCCAAGAGACCCAGTACTTC. Protein: CASSLAWRGFQETQYF.

This clone was picked up one time. V gene TRBV27 combines with J gene TRBJ1-5; a possible D gene is TRBD1 (6 bases). This CDR3 has 16 amino acids. The V gene lost 4 bases and the J gene lost 7 bases, with 20 bases spanning the gap. The germline V gene encodes CDR1 MNHEY and CDR2 SMNVEV (reference sequence). In DNA, the CDR3 is TGTGCCAGCAGTTCGAAACAGGGCTTGTTGTTCCAGCCCCAGCATTTT. Its translation is CASSSKQGLLFQPQHF.

The J gene is TRBJ2-7, the V gene TRBV18; the D is unclear. CDR3 size: 15 residues. Trimming took off 5 bases at V and 0 bases at J, with 14 bases between the two ends. The germline V gene encodes CDR1 KGHSH and CDR2 LQKENI. Written as DNA, the CDR3 is TGTGCCAGCTCAATTTCGGGTACGATCTCCTACGAGCAGTACTTC. Its protein is CASSISGTISYEQYF.

CDR3 coding DNA: TGTGCCAGCACCCCCATCGAGGCTCGTGAGACCCAGTACTTC. Protein product: CASTPIEARETQYF. The chain employs TRBV11-2 and TRBJ2-5; D unresolved. CDR3 length: 14 amino acids. Germline V gives CDR1 SGHAT, CDR2 FQNNGV. The ends were cut back, 7 bases at V and 5 bases at J, with 17 bases in the middle.

J is TRBJ2-7 and V is TRBV29-1; tentative D call: TRBD1 (5 bases). CDR1 is SQVTM and CDR2 is ANQGSEA in the germline V gene. V lost 4 bases and J lost 7, with 14 bases in between. CDR3 size: 12 residues. CDR3 sequence (DNA): TGCAGCGTTGGACAGCCCCCCGGAGAGCAGTACTTC. It translates to CSVGQPPGEQYF.

This chain links TRBV11-3 with TRBJ1-1; tentative D call: TRBD1 (5 bases). Trimming pared 1 base from V and 4 bases from J, leaving 7 bases between. Per the germline V gene, CDR1 is SGHNT and CDR2 is YENEEA. The CDR3 is made up of 13 amino acids. The CDR3 DNA reads TGTGCCAGCAGCTTAGGGGGGGTCACTGAAGCTTTCTTT. Protein sequence: CASSLGGVTEAFF.

The chain has TRBV6-2 or TRBV6-3 and TRBJ1-1, with D unresolved. Trimming removed 6 bases at V and 0 bases at J, with 20 bases between. CDR1 and CDR2 (germline): MNHEY, SVGEGT. This CDR3 spans 17 amino acids. The chain's CDR3 is CASSPRGLTGMNTEAFF. The CDR3 DNA reads as TGTGCCAGCAGCCCGCGGGGTCTAACGGGGATGAACACTGAAGCTTTCTTT.

This clone was found a few times. The chain uses TRBV7-9 and TRBJ1-3; 7 bases match TRBD1. Germline V lookup: CDR1 SEHNR, CDR2 FQNEAQ (reference sequence). There are 17 residues in the CDR3. The V gene end was trimmed by 1 base and the J gene end by 0 bases; junction bases not matched to a gene: 6. In nucleotides, the CDR3 is TGTGCCAGCAGCTTAGGAGACAGGGCGGCCTCTGGAAACACCATATATTTT. Translated: CASSLGDRAASGNTIYF.

This clone was observed once. The chain employs TRBV7-2 and TRBJ2-5; TRBD1 matches 9 bases. Trimming at V came to 6 bases and at J to 5 bases, leaving 13 bases not matched to a gene. CDR1 SGHTA and CDR2 FQGNSA come from the germline V gene. This CDR3 is built from 16 residues. The CDR3: CASSNSGTGRLETQYF. For the CDR3, the DNA is TGTGCCAGCAGTAACTCCGGGACAGGGAGGTTGGAGACCCAGTACTTC.

The genes are TRBV5-4 and TRBJ1-4; 8 nucleotides line up with TRBD1. The trim removed 4 bases at V and 0 bases at J, leaving 8 bases unmatched. This CDR3 spans 17 amino acids. Per the germline V gene, CDR1 is SGHNT and CDR2 is YYREEE (reference sequence). This CDR3 is CASSATGAGATNEKLFF. CDR3 bases: TGTGCCAGCAGCGCGACAGGGGCAGGGGCAACTAATGAAAAACTGTTTTTT.